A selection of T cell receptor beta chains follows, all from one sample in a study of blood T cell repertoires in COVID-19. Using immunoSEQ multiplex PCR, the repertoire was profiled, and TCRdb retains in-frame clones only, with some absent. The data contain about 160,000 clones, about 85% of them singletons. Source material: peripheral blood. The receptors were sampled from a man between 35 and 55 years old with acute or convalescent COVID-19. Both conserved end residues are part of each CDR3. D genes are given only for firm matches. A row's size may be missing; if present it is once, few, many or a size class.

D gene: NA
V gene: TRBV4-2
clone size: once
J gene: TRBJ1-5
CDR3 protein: CASSSGQLNQPQHF
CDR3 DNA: TGTGCCAGCAGCTCTGGACAGCTAAATCAGCCCCAGCATTTT

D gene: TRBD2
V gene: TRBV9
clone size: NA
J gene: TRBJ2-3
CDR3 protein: CASSVRGGGASTDTQYF
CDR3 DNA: TGTGCCAGCAGCGTTCGAGGCGGGGGGGCAAGCACAGATACGCAGTATTTT

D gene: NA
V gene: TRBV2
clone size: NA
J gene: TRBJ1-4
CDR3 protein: CASKLRVGLGKLFF
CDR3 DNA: TGTGCCAGCAAATTGAGGGTTGGGCTGGGGAAACTGTTTTTT

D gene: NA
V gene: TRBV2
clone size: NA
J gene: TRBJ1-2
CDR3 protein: CASSPSVVGGYTF
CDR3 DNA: TGTGCCAGCAGTCCATCGGTCGTGGGCGGCTACACCTTC

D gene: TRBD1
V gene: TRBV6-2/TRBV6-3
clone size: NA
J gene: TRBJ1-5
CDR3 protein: CASSRQGNQPQHF
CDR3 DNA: TGTGCCAGCAGCCGACAGGGAAATCAGCCCCAGCATTTT

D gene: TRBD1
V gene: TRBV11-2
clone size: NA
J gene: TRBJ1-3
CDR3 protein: CASSRGQVLSGNTIYF
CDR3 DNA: TGTGCCAGCAGCCGGGGACAGGTCCTCTCTGGAAACACCATATATTTT

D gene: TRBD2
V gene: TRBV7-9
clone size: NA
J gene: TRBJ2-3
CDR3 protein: CASSLTSAVTDTQYF
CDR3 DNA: TGTGCCAGCAGTTTGACTAGCGCGGTCACAGATACGCAGTATTTT

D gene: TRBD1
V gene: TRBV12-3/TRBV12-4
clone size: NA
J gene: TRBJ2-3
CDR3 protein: CASSWTGADTQYF
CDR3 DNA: TGTGCCAGCAGTTGGACAGGGGCAGATACGCAGTATTTT

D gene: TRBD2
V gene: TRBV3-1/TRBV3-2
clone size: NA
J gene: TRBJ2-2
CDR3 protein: CASNPTSGGTGELFF
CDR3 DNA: TGTGCCAGCAACCCGACTAGCGGGGGCACCGGGGAGCTGTTTTTT

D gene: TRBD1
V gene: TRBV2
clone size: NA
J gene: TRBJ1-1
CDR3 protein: CASRKQGAETEAFF
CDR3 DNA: TGTGCCAGCAGGAAACAGGGGGCTGAGACTGAAGCTTTCTTT

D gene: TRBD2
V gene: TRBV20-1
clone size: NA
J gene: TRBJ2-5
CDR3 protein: CSASAGDPQETQYF
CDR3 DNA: TGCAGTGCTAGTGCGGGGGACCCACAAGAGACCCAGTACTTC

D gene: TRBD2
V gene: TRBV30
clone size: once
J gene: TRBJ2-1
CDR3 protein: CAWTSGYYNEQFF
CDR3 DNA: TGTGCCTGGACTAGCGGGTATTACAATGAGCAGTTCTTC

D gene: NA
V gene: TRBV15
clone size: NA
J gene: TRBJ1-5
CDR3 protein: CATSRVQSVGESNQPQHF
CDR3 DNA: TGTGCCACCAGCAGAGTGCAGTCGGTCGGAGAAAGCAATCAGCCCCAGCATTTT

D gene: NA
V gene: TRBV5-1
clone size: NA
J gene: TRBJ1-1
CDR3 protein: CASSFVAGAEAFF
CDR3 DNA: TGCGCCAGCAGCTTCGTGGCGGGGGCGGAAGCTTTCTTT

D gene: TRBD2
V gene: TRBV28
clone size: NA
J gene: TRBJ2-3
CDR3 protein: CATDSGGRITDTQYF
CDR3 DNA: TGTGCCACCGACTCGGGGGGTCGGATTACAGATACGCAGTATTTT

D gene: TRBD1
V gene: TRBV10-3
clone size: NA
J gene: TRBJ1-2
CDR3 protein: CAIGGTGNYGYTF
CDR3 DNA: TGTGCCATCGGGGGGACAGGGAACTATGGCTACACCTTC

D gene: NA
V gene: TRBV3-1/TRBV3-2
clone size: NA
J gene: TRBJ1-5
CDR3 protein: CASSQGDRLNQPQHF
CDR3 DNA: TGTGCCAGCAGCCAAGGTGACAGACTCAATCAGCCCCAGCATTTT

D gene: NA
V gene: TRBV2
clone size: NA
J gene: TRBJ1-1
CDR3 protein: CASSQLGGTANTEAFF
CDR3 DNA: TGTGCCAGCAGTCAATTGGGCGGGACCGCGAACACTGAAGCTTTCTTT

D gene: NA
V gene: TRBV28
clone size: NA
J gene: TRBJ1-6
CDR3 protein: CASSSLNRERDSPLHF
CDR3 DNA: TGTGCCAGCAGTTCTCTTAACAGGGAAAGGGATTCACCCCTCCACTTT

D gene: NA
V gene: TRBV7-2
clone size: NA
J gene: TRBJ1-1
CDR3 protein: CASSLASAGREAFF
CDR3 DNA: TGTGCCAGCAGCTTAGCTTCGGCGGGTCGTGAAGCTTTCTTT

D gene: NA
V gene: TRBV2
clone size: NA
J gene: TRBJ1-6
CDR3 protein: CASSGQSKTLHF
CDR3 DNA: TGTGCCAGCAGTGGGCAGTCGAAAACCCTCCACTTT

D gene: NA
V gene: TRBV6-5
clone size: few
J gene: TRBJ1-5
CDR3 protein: CASSSGETFKPQHF
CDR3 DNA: TGTGCCAGCAGTTCAGGGGAAACATTCAAGCCCCAGCATTTT

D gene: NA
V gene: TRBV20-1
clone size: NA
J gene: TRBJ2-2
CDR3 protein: CSASSNTGELFF
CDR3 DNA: TGCAGTGCTAGTAGCAACACCGGGGAGCTGTTTTTT

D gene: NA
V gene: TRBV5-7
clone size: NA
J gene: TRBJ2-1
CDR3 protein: CASTIPSGRREINEQFF
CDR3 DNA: TGTGCCAGCACTATCCCCTCGGGCAGGCGGGAAATCAATGAGCAGTTCTTC

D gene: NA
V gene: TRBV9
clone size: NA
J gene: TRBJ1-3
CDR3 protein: CASSVDQGSGNTIYF
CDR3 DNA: TGTGCCAGCAGCGTAGACCAGGGGTCTGGAAACACCATATATTTT

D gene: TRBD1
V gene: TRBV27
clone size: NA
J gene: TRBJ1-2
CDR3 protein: CASSLRPGQGNYGYTF
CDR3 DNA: TGTGCCAGCAGTTTACGCCCGGGACAGGGGAACTATGGCTACACCTTC

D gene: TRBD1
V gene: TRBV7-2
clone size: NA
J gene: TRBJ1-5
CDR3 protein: CASSPQGQPYQPQHF
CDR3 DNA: TGTGCCAGCAGCCCACAGGGACAGCCTTATCAGCCCCAGCATTTT

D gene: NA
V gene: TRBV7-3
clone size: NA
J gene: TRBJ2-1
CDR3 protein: CASSLGTSLYNEQFF
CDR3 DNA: TGTGCCAGCAGCTTAGGGACTTCCTTATACAATGAGCAGTTCTTC

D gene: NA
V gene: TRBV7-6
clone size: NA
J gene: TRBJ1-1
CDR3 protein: CASTPQVNTEAFF
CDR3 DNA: TGTGCCAGCACCCCGCAGGTGAACACTGAAGCTTTCTTT

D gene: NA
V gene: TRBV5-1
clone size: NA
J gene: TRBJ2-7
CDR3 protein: CASSAGTGPGEQYF
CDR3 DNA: TGCGCCAGCAGCGCGGGGACGGGTCCGGGGGAGCAGTACTTC

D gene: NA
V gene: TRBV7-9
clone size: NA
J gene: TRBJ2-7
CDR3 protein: CASSLAGGGKQYF
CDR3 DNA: TGTGCCAGCAGCTTAGCTGGCGGGGGCAAGCAGTACTTC

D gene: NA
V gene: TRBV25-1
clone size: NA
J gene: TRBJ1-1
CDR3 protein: CASSVGLGDTEAFF
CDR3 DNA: TGTGCCAGCAGTGTGGGACTAGGGGACACTGAAGCTTTCTTT

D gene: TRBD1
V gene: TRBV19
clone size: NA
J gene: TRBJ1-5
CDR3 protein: CASNNNRGEGNQPQHF
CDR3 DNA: TGTGCCAGTAACAACAACAGGGGAGAGGGTAATCAGCCCCAGCATTTT

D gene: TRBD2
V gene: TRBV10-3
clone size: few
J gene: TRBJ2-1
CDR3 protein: CAISVLGGLAGNNEQFF
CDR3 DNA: TGTGCCATCAGTGTATTGGGAGGACTAGCGGGGAACAATGAGCAGTTCTTC

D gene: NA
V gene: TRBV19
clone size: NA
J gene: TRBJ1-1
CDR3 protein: CASRVRGGSLNTEAFF
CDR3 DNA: TGTGCCAGTAGGGTCAGGGGAGGGTCCTTGAACACTGAAGCTTTCTTT

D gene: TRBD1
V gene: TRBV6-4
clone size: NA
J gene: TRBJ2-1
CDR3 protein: CASSASYSGQLDEQFF
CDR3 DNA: TGTGCCAGCAGTGCTTCCTATTCGGGACAGTTGGATGAGCAGTTCTTC

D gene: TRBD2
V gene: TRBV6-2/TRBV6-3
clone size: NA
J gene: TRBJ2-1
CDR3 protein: CASSYNAHGGARSYNEQFF
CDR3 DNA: TGTGCCAGCAGTTACAACGCCCACGGGGGGGCTCGGTCCTACAATGAGCAGTTCTTC

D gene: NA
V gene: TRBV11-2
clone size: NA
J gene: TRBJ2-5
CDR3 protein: CASSPLQGTQYF
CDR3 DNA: TGTGCCAGCAGCCCCCTACAGGGGACCCAGTACTTC

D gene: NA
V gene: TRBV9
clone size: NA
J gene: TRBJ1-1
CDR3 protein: CASSVAPGANTEAFF
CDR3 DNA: TGTGCCAGCAGCGTAGCGCCCGGAGCGAACACTGAAGCTTTCTTT

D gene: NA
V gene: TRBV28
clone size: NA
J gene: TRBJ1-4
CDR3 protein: CASTLNEKLFF
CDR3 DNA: TGTGCCAGCACCCTCAATGAAAAACTGTTTTTT

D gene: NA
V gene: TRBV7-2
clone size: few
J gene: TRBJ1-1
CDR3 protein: CASSFRDWAFF
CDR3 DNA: TGTGCCAGCAGCTTCCGGGACTGGGCTTTCTTT

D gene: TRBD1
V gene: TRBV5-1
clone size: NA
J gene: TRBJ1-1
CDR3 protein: CASSVGQGLNTEAFF
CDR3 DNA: TGCGCCAGCAGCGTGGGACAGGGGCTGAACACTGAAGCTTTCTTT

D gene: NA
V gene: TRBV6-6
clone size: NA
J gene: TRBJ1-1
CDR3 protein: CASSPTLGPGNTEAFF
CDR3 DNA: TGTGCCAGCAGTCCTACTCTGGGGCCGGGGAACACTGAAGCTTTCTTT

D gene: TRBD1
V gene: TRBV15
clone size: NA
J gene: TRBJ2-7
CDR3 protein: CATSGWTGSSYEQYF
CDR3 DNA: TGTGCCACCAGCGGTTGGACAGGGTCAAGCTACGAGCAGTACTTC

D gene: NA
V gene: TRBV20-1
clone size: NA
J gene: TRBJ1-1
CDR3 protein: CSASRLRGVHTEAFF
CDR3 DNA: TGCAGTGCTAGTAGACTCAGGGGAGTGCACACTGAAGCTTTCTTT

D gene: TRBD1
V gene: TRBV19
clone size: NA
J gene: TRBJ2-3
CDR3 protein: CASSQQGAGTDTQYF
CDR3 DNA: TGTGCCAGTAGTCAACAGGGGGCCGGGACAGATACGCAGTATTTT

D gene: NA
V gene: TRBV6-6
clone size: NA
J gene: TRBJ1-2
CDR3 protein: CASSSTERSYTF
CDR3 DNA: TGTGCCAGCAGTTCCACAGAAAGATCCTACACCTTC

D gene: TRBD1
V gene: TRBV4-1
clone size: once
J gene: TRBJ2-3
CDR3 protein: CASSQRGPFMQDTQYF
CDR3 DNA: TGCGCCAGCAGCCAAAGGGGGCCGTTCATGCAAGATACGCAGTATTTT

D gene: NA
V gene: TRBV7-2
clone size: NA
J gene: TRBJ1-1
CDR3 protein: CASSLILHTEAFF
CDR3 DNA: TGTGCCAGCAGCTTAATACTTCACACTGAAGCTTTCTTT

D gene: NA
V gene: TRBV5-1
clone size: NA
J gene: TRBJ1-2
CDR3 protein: CASSPDSTAGDGYTF
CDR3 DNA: TGCGCCAGCAGCCCGGACTCTACCGCGGGAGATGGCTACACCTTC

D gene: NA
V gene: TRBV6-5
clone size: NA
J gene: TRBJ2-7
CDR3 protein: CASSYSRRGVTYEQYF
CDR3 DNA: TGTGCCAGCAGTTACTCTCGCAGGGGCGTTACCTACGAGCAGTACTTC

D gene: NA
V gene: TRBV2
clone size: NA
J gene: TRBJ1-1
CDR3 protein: CASSEAGNTEAFF
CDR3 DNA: TGTGCCAGCAGTGAGGCGGGAAACACTGAAGCTTTCTTT

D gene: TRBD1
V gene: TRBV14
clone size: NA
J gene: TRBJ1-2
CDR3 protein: CASSRPGQGLGGYTF
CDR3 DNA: TGTGCCAGCAGCCGTCCGGGACAGGGCCTGGGGGGCTACACCTTC